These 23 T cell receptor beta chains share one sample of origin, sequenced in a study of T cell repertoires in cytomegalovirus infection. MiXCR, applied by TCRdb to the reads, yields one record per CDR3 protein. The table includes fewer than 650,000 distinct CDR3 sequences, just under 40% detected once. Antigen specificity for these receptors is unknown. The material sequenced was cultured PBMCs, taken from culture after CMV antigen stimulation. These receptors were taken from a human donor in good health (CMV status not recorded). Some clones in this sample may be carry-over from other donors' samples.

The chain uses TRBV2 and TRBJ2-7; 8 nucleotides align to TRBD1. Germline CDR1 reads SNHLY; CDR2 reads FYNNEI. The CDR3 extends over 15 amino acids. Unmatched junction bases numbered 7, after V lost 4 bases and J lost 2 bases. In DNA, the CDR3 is TGTGCCAGCAGTGCTTCTGCAGGGGGCACCTACGAGCAGTACTTC. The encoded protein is CASSASAGGTYEQYF.

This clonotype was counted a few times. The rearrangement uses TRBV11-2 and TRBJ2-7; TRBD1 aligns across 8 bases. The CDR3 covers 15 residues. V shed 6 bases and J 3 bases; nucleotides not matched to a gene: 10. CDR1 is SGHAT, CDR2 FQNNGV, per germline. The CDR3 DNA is TGTGCCAGCAGTTTCGGCCAGGGGGCTCTCTACGAGCAGTACTTC. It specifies CASSFGQGALYEQYF.

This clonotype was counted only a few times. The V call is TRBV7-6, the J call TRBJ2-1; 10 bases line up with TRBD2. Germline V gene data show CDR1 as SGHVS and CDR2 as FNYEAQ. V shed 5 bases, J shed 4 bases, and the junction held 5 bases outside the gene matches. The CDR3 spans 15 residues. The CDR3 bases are TGTGCCAGCAGCCCGGGGACTAGCGATTACAATGAGCAGTTCTTC. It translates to CASSPGTSDYNEQFF.

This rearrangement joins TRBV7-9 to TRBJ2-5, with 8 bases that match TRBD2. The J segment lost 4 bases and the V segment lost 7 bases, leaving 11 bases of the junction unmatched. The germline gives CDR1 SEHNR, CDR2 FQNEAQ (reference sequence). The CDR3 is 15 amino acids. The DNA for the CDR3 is TGTGCCAGCACTAGAGCGGGAGCCGAGGGAGAGACCCAGTACTTC. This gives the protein CASTRAGAEGETQYF.

The CDR3 DNA reads as TGTGCCAGTAGTACCCAAGGGACTCCCTCCCTGGGGGAGTTCTTC. It specifies CASSTQGTPSLGEFF. The chain carries TRBV19 and TRBJ2-1; D is possibly TRBD2 (6 bases). Trimming cost V 4 bases and J 14 bases, with 24 bases left between them. The CDR3 sequence is 15 residues long. Germline V lookup: CDR1 LNHDA, CDR2 SQIVND (reference sequence). Supplemented by reference TRBV19 and TRBJ2-1, the full variable domain reads DGGITQSPKYLFRKEGQNVTLSCEQNLNHDAMYWYRQDPGQGLRLIYYSQIVNDFQKGDIAEGYSVSREKKESFPLTVTSAQKNPTAFYLCASSTQGTPSLGEFFGPGTRLTVL.

The CDR3 bases are TGTGCCAGCAGATCTAGCGGGTTAGGGGAGACCCAGTACTTC. Its protein product is CASRSSGLGETQYF. The rearrangement joins TRBV6-2 or TRBV6-3 to TRBJ2-5; 8 positions match TRBD2. J lost 5 bases, V lost 6 bases, and 8 bases had no gene match. This CDR3 comprises 14 residues. Germline CDR1 and CDR2: MNHEY and SVGEGT.

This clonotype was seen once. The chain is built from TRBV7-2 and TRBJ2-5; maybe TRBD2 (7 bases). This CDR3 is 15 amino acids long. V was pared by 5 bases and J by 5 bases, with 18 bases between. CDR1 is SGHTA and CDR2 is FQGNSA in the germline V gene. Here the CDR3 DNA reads TGTGCCAGCAGCACCGGTACCGCGGGGGCGGAGACCCAGTACTTC. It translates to CASSTGTAGAETQYF.

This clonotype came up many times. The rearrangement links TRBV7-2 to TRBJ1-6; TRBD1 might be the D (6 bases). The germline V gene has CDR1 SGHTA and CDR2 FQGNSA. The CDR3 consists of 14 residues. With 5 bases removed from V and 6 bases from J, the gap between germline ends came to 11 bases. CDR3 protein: CASSERGGNSPLHF. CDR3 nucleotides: TGTGCCAGCAGCGAAAGGGGGGGTAATTCACCCCTCCACTTT.

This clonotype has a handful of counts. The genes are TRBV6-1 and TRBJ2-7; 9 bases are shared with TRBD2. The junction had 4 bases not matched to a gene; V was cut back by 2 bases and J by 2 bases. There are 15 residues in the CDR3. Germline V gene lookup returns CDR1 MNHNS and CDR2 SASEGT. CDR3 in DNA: TGTGCCAGCAGTGAACAAGCGGGAGGCGCCTACGAGCAGTACTTC. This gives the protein CASSEQAGGAYEQYF.

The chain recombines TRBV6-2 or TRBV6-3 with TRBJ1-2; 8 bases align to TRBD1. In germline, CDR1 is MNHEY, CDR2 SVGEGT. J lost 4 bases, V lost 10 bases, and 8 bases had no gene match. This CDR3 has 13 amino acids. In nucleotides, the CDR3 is TGTGCCATTCAGTCGGGACAGGTCTATGGCTACACCTTC. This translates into CAIQSGQVYGYTF.

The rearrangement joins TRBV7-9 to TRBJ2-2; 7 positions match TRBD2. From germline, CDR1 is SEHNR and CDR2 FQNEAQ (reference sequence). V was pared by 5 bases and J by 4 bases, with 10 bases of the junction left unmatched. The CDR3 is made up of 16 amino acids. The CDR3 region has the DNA TGTGCCAGCAGCCCCTTTGGGGAGGGCTCCACCGGGGAGCTGTTTTTT. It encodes CASSPFGEGSTGELFF.

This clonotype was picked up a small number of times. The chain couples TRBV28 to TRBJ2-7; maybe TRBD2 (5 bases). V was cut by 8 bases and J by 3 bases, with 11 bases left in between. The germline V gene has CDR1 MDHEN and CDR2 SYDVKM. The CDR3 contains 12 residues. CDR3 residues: CASRSGNYEQYF. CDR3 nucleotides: TGTGCCAGCCGGTCGGGGAACTACGAGCAGTACTTC.

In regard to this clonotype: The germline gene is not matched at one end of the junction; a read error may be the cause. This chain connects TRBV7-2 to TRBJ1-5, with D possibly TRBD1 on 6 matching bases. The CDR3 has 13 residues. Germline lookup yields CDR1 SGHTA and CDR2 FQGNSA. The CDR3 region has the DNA TGTGCCCGCAGCTTATCAGGGGTTCAGCCCCAGCATTTT. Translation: CARSLSGVQPQHF.

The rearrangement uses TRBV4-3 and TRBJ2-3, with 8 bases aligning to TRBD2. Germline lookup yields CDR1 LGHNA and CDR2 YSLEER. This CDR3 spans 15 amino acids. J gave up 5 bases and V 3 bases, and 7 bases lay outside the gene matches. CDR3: CASSQVGRAGDTQYF. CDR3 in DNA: TGCGCCAGCAGCCAGGTCGGGAGGGCCGGAGATACGCAGTATTTT.

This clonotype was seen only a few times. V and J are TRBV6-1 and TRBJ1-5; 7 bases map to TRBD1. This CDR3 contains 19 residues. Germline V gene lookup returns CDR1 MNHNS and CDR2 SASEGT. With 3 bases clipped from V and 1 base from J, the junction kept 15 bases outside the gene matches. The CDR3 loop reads CASSDGAGGPYGSNQPQHF. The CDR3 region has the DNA TGTGCCAGCAGTGATGGGGCAGGGGGACCTTATGGAAGCAATCAGCCCCAGCATTTT.

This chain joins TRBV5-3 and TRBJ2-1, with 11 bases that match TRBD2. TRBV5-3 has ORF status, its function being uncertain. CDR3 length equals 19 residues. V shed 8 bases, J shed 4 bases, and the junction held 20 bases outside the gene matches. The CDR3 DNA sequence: TGTGCCAGCAGCGGGACCCTACTAGCGGGGGCCAGGGGGTACAATGAGCAGTTCTTC. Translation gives CASSGTLLAGARGYNEQFF.

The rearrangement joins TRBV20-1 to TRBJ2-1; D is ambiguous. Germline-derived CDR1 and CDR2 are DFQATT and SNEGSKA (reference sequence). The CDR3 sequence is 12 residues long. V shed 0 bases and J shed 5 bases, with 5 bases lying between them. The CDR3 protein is CSAREGHNEQFF. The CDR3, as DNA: TGCAGTGCTAGAGAAGGGCACAATGAGCAGTTCTTC.

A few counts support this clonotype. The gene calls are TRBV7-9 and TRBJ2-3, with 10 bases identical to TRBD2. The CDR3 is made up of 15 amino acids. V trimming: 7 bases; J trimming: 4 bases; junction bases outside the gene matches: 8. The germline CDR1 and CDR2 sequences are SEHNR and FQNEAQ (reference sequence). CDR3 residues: CASTLAGARADTQYF. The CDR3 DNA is TGTGCCAGCACCCTAGCGGGGGCACGTGCAGATACGCAGTATTTT.

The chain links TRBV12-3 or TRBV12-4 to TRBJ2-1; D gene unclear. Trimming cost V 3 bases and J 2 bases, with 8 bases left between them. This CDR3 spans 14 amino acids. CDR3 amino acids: CASSFGRTYNEQFF. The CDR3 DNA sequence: TGTGCCAGCAGTTTCGGGCGGACCTACAATGAGCAGTTCTTC.

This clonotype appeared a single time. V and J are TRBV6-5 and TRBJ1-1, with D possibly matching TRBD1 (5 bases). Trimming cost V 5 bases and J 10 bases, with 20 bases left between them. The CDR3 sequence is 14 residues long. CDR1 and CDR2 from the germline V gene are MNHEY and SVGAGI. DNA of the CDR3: TGTGCCAGCAGTGGGCGGGGCCCCGGCATCCGAGCTTTCTTT. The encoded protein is CASSGRGPGIRAFF.

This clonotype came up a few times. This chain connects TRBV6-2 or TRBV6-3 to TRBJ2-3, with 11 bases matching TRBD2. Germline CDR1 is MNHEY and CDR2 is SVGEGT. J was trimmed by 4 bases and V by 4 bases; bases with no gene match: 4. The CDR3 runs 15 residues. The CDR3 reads CASSSIAGGPDTQYF. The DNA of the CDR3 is TGTGCCAGCAGTTCAATAGCGGGGGGGCCAGATACGCAGTATTTT.

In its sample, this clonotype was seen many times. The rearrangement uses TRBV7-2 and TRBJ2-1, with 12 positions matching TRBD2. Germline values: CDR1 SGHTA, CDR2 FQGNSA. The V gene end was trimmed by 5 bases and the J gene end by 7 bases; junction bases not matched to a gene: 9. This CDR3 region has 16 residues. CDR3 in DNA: TGTGCCAGCAGCCCACGTTGGCTAGCGGGAGGGAATGAGCAGTTCTTC. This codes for CASSPRWLAGGNEQFF.

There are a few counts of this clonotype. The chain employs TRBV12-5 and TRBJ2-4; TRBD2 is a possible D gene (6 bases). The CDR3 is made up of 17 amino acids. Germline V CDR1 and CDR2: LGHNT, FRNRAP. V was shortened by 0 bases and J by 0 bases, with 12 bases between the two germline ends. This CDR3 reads CASGLVLGGVAKNIQYF. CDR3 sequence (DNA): TGTGCTAGTGGTTTGGTACTCGGAGGGGTAGCCAAAAACATTCAGTACTTC. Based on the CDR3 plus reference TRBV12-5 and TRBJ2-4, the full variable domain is DARVTQTPRHKVTEMGQEVTMRCQPILGHNTVFWYRQTMMQGLELLAYFRNRAPLDDSGMPKDRFSAEMPDATLATLKIQPSEPRDSAVYFCASGLVLGGVAKNIQYFGAGTRLSVL.